The 8 T cell receptor beta chains listed next were all sequenced from one sample in a study of blood T cell repertoires in COVID-19. Only in-frame clones appear in the TCRdb table, and some are missing; sequencing was by immunoSEQ multiplex PCR. The sample holds 300,000 to 400,000 clones, approximately 88% seen once. The sequencing input was PBMCs or T cells enriched from blood (not recorded which). These receptors were collected from a woman aged 25 to 39 with acute COVID-19.

The chain carries TRBV29-1 and TRBJ1-2, with a possible D match to TRBD1 (6 bases). Trimming cost V 4 bases and J 4 bases, with 16 bases left between them. CDR3 length: 14 amino acids. CDR1 is SQVTM and CDR2 is ANQGSEA in the germline V gene. This CDR3 reads CSVVLAGTSYGYTF. Here the CDR3 DNA reads TGCAGCGTTGTGTTGGCCGGGACAAGCTATGGCTACACCTTC.

J is TRBJ2-7 and V is TRBV6-2 or TRBV6-3, with 8 bases aligning to TRBD1. The trim removed 2 bases at V and 0 bases at J, leaving 12 bases unmatched. Germline CDR1 is MNHEY and CDR2 is SVGEGT. This CDR3 contains 18 residues. In DNA form, the CDR3 reads TGTGCCAGCAGTTACCCCCCTGACGGACAGGGACACTCCTACGAGCAGTACTTC. Residues: CASSYPPDGQGHSYEQYF.

The chain carries TRBV2 and TRBJ2-2; 13 nucleotides match TRBD2. The CDR3 covers 17 residues. Looked up from germline, CDR1 is SNHLY and CDR2 is FYNNEI. V dropped 6 bases and J dropped 0; count of bases not matched to a gene: 4. In DNA form, the CDR3 reads TGTGCCAGCAGGAGACTAGCGGGGGGCCCGAACACCGGGGAGCTGTTTTTT. It yields the protein CASRRLAGGPNTGELFF.

The chain links TRBV6-5 to TRBJ1-2, with D unresolved. Germline V gene sequence: CDR1 MNHEY, CDR2 SVGAGI. The CDR3 is made up of 15 amino acids. V was cut by 0 bases and J by 0 bases, with 8 bases left in between. The CDR3 protein is CASSYSREPNYGYTF. CDR3 nucleotide sequence: TGTGCCAGCAGTTACTCACGGGAGCCTAACTATGGCTACACCTTC.

The V call is TRBV2, the J call TRBJ1-5; 9 nucleotides agree with TRBD1. V lost 6 bases, J lost 6 bases, and 6 bases stayed unmatched. Germline-derived CDR1 and CDR2 are SNHLY and FYNNEI. The CDR3 has 14 amino acids. The CDR3 is CASRRDRELQPQHF. The CDR3 DNA sequence: TGTGCCAGCAGACGGGACAGGGAACTTCAGCCCCAGCATTTT.

The genes are TRBV6-2 or TRBV6-3 and TRBJ2-7; TRBD2 agrees at 12 bases. The CDR3 has 15 amino acids. Germline-derived CDR1 and CDR2 are MNHEY and SVGEGT. V shed 6 bases and J 2 bases; nucleotides not matched to a gene: 5. The CDR3: CASSQLAGGPYEQYF. DNA of the CDR3: TGTGCCAGCAGCCAACTAGCGGGGGGCCCCTACGAGCAGTACTTC.

The V and J genes are TRBV2 and TRBJ1-2, with 11 bases fitting TRBD1. CDR3 length: 14 residues. The J segment lost 4 bases and the V segment lost 4 bases, leaving 2 bases of the junction unmatched. Germline CDR1 and CDR2: SNHLY and FYNNEI. The CDR3 is CASSGGQGVYGYTF. CDR3 nucleotide sequence: TGTGCCAGCAGTGGGGGACAGGGGGTCTATGGCTACACCTTC.

The J gene is TRBJ1-2, the V gene TRBV6-5; possibly TRBD1 for D (5 bases). The CDR3 runs to 13 residues. V dropped 4 bases and J dropped 5 bases, with 11 bases sitting between them. Per germline, CDR1 MNHEY and CDR2 SVGAGI. In nucleotides, the CDR3 is TGTGCCAGCAGTTCCGGACAACTTTATGGCTACACCTTC. Its translation: CASSSGQLYGYTF.